The 27 T cell receptor beta chains below come from one sample, sequenced in a study of blood T cell repertoires in COVID-19 (dated by TCRdb to 2018 to 2021). To prepare the library, the immunoSEQ multiplex PCR assay was applied. TCRdb holds this immuneACCESS table with in-frame rearrangements only. Some clones are missing; in checked studies, unresolved V genes explain under half, and the rest has no known cause. This sample lists around 300,000 clones; around 89% were detected once. 1.6% of the sample rests with the top ten. Sequenced: peripheral blood. Receptors were obtained from a woman under 40 with COVID-19, enrolled during active disease.

The chain recombines TRBV5-4 with TRBJ2-1; 11 bases are a match to TRBD2. From germline, CDR1 is SGHNT and CDR2 YYREEE (reference sequence). This CDR3 is 15 amino acids long. The V segment lost 4 bases and the J segment 7 bases; nucleotides outside the gene matches: 7. The CDR3 reads CASSNLAGGRNEQFF. The CDR3 nucleotides are TGTGCCAGCAGCAATCTAGCGGGGGGTAGGAATGAGCAGTTCTTC.

The rearrangement uses TRBV3-1 (or the pseudogene TRBV3-2) and TRBJ2-5; 10 positions agree with TRBD2. This CDR3 is built from 16 residues. Losses at the gene ends were 2 bases for V and 2 bases for J; bases not matched to a gene: 5. CDR1 and CDR2 (germline): LGHDT, YNNKEL (reference sequence). CDR3 in amino acids: CASSQPTSGWQETQYF. CDR3 sequence (DNA): TGTGCCAGCAGCCAACCGACTAGCGGGTGGCAAGAGACCCAGTACTTC.

The chain links TRBV24-1 to TRBJ2-2; 7 positions match TRBD1. The length of the CDR3 is 14 residues. V shed 10 bases, J shed 1 base, and the junction held 5 bases outside the gene matches. Germline V CDR1 and CDR2: KGHDR, SFDVKD. Here the CDR3 DNA reads TGTGCCACAGGACAGGCGATGAACACCGGGGAGCTGTTTTTT. Its protein product is CATGQAMNTGELFF.

This chain uses TRBV11-2 with TRBJ2-5, with unresolved D. CDR1 is SGHAT and CDR2 is FQNNGV in the germline V gene. Trimming took 4 bases from V and 1 from J, leaving 19 bases between them. The length of the CDR3 is 17 residues. CDR3 residues: CASSSPRHNPGQETQYF. As DNA, the CDR3 is TGTGCCAGCAGCTCCCCCCGACACAACCCCGGCCAAGAGACCCAGTACTTC. The whole variable domain, filled in from reference TRBV11-2 and TRBJ2-5, reads EAGVAQSPRYKIIEKRQSVAFWCNPISGHATLYWYQQILGQGPKLLIQFQNNGVVDDSQLPKDRFSAERLKGVDSTLKIQPAKLEDSAVYLCASSSPRHNPGQETQYFGPGTRLLVL.

The chain has TRBV27 and TRBJ2-1; 8 nucleotides agree with TRBD2. In germline, CDR1 is MNHEY, CDR2 SMNVEV (reference sequence). J gave up 4 bases and V 5 bases, and 10 bases lay outside the gene matches. The CDR3 has 16 amino acids. In DNA form, the CDR3 reads TGTGCCAGCAGTCCCCTTGGCGGGACTAGATACAATGAGCAGTTCTTC. Translated, it gives CASSPLGGTRYNEQFF.

This clone was found a few times. V and J are TRBV3-1 (or the pseudogene TRBV3-2) and TRBJ2-1; 7 nucleotides align to TRBD2. The trim removed 0 bases at V and 7 bases at J, leaving 9 bases unmatched. CDR3 length equals 16 residues. From germline, CDR1 is LGHDT and CDR2 YNNKEL (reference sequence). CDR3 loop: CASSQDYGGSRNEQFF. The DNA for the CDR3 is TGTGCCAGCAGCCAAGATTACGGGGGGTCGAGGAATGAGCAGTTCTTC.

The gene calls are TRBV30 and TRBJ1-6; D remains unclear. Germline-derived CDR1 and CDR2 are GTSNPN and SVGIG (reference sequence). The CDR3 is made up of 13 amino acids. Trimming cost V 1 base and J 8 bases, with 9 bases left between them. CDR3 sequence: CAWSARDYSPLHF. CDR3 DNA: TGTGCCTGGAGTGCCCGGGATTATTCACCCCTCCACTTT.

Written as DNA, the CDR3 is TGTGCCAGCAGCCCCCAGAGGGCCCCGCGCAATGAGCAGTTCTTC. Protein sequence: CASSPQRAPRNEQFF. The V gene is TRBV11-2, the J gene TRBJ2-1, with a tentative D call TRBD2 (5 bases). The V gene's germline CDR1 is SGHAT and CDR2 FQNNGV. V dropped 5 bases and J dropped 6 bases, with 17 bases sitting between them. CDR3 length equals 15 residues. The full variable domain, rest sourced from reference TRBV11-2 and TRBJ2-1, is EAGVAQSPRYKIIEKRQSVAFWCNPISGHATLYWYQQILGQGPKLLIQFQNNGVVDDSQLPKDRFSAERLKGVDSTLKIQPAKLEDSAVYLCASSPQRAPRNEQFFGPGTRLTVL.

CDR3 residues: CASSPGRSTQYF. The CDR3, as DNA: TGTGCCAGCAGTCCAGGGCGGAGTACGCAGTATTTT. The J gene is TRBJ2-3, the V gene TRBV12-3 or TRBV12-4; TRBD1 might be the D (5 bases). The CDR3 length is 12 residues. V lost 5 bases and J lost 8, with 11 bases in between.

This clone has just one count. The chain links TRBV28 to TRBJ1-5; D gene uncertain. The germline gives CDR1 MDHEN, CDR2 SYDVKM. This CDR3 has 14 amino acids. V was shortened by 8 bases and J by 0 bases, with 11 bases between the two germline ends. The CDR3 is CASERGDSNQPQHF. CDR3 nucleotides: TGTGCCAGCGAGAGAGGAGATAGCAATCAGCCCCAGCATTTT. Combining the CDR3 with reference TRBV28 and TRBJ1-5 gives the whole variable domain DVKVTQSSRYLVKRTGEKVFLECVQDMDHENMFWYRQDPGLGLRLIYFSYDVKMKEKGDIPEGYSVSREKKERFSLILESASTNQTSMYLCASERGDSNQPQHFGDGTRLSIL.

This sequence joins TRBV18 and TRBJ1-1; D call uncertain. The germline V and J ends were trimmed by 8 bases and 3 bases, with 10 bases remaining between them. Looked up from germline, CDR1 is KGHSH and CDR2 is LQKENI. The CDR3 has 12 amino acids. CDR3 DNA sequence: TGTGCCAGCGCCAGTTTGGACACTGAAGCTTTCTTT. Amino acids: CASASLDTEAFF.

The rearrangement uses TRBV5-1 and TRBJ1-4; D not certain. CDR1 is SGHRS, CDR2 YFSETQ, per germline. The CDR3 covers 15 residues. Trimming took 0 bases from V and 5 from J, leaving 11 bases between them. DNA for the CDR3: TGCGCCAGCAGCTTGGGAGGCGGAGGGAATGAAAAACTGTTTTTT. It specifies CASSLGGGGNEKLFF.

The V and J genes are TRBV9 and TRBJ2-3; 8 bases map to TRBD1. With V trimmed by 4 bases and J by 1 base, 8 bases remained unmatched. The CDR3 totals 16 residues. Germline CDR1 is SGDLS and CDR2 is YYNGEE. CDR3 nucleotide sequence: TGTGCCAGCAGCCATAGACAGGGGTCAGGCACAGATACGCAGTATTTT. This codes for CASSHRQGSGTDTQYF.

The rearrangement joins TRBV2 to TRBJ1-1; a possible D gene is TRBD1 (5 bases). Trimming removed 8 bases from V and 0 bases from J, with 10 bases in between. CDR3 length equals 13 residues. The germline V gene has CDR1 SNHLY and CDR2 FYNNEI. DNA of the CDR3: TGTGCCAGCCAGGGCTCGGTGAACACTGAAGCTTTCTTT. Translated: CASQGSVNTEAFF.

The rearrangement joins TRBV5-6 to TRBJ1-2; 8 positions match TRBD1. V gave up 3 bases and J gave up 4 bases; unmatched junction bases: 2. The CDR3 extends over 13 amino acids. CDR1 is SGHDT, CDR2 YYEEEE, per germline. The CDR3 here is CASSSGGGYGYTF. The CDR3 DNA reads TGTGCCAGCAGCTCAGGGGGCGGCTATGGCTACACCTTC.

This clone has only one observation. This chain uses TRBV19 with TRBJ2-5; tentative D call: TRBD2 (5 bases). The CDR3 length is 18 residues. Germline V lookup: CDR1 LNHDA, CDR2 SQIVND (reference sequence). V dropped 3 bases and J dropped 3 bases, with 23 bases sitting between them. The CDR3 DNA reads as TGTGCCAGTAGTATGGGAACTTTTAAAGGTGGGAGAGAAGAGACCCAGTACTTC. Its protein product is CASSMGTFKGGREETQYF.

The chain is built from TRBV2 and TRBJ1-6; the match to TRBD1 covers 10 bases. Germline CDR1 SNHLY, CDR2 FYNNEI. This CDR3 contains 13 residues. The trim removed 6 bases at V and 10 bases at J, leaving 3 bases unmatched. In nucleotides, the CDR3 is TGTGCCAGCAGGACAGGGGGCAACTCACCCCTCCACTTT. As protein: CASRTGGNSPLHF.

J is TRBJ1-1 and V is TRBV6-5, with a weak D call TRBD1 (6 bases). CDR3 length equals 15 residues. The V gene's germline CDR1 is MNHEY and CDR2 SVGAGI. V shed 2 bases and J shed 1 base, with 11 bases lying between them. The CDR3 DNA is TGTGCCAGCAGTTACGGGGGCGGTGGGAACACTGAAGCTTTCTTT. Translation gives CASSYGGGGNTEAFF.

This clone came up once. CDR3 amino acids: CASSAGGAGATDTQYF. In DNA, the CDR3 is TGCGCCAGCAGTGCAGGGGGCGCGGGTGCGACAGATACGCAGTATTTT. V gene TRBV10-1 combines with J gene TRBJ2-3; 8 bases agree with TRBD1. The CDR3 is made up of 16 amino acids. Looked up from germline, CDR1 is WNHNN and CDR2 is SYGVQD (reference sequence). Unmatched junction bases numbered 9, after V lost 4 bases and J lost 3 bases.

V usage is TRBV3-1 (or the pseudogene TRBV3-2) and J usage is TRBJ2-7, with TRBD1 as a possible D gene (5 bases). From germline, CDR1 is LGHDT and CDR2 YNNKEL (reference sequence). The CDR3 spans 14 residues. V dropped 5 bases and J dropped 2 bases, with 13 bases sitting between them. The CDR3 protein is CASSGARRAYEQYF. In nucleotides, the CDR3 is TGTGCCAGCAGCGGGGCCAGAAGGGCCTACGAGCAGTACTTC.

The chain combines TRBV5-5 with TRBJ2-7, with 7 bases aligning to TRBD1. This CDR3 has 15 residues. The trim removed 4 bases at V and 4 bases at J, leaving 11 bases unmatched. Germline CDR1 SGHKS, CDR2 YYEKEE (reference sequence). The CDR3 loop is CASSVGPGQPYEQYV. The CDR3 DNA reads as TGTGCCAGCAGCGTGGGACCGGGACAGCCGTACGAGCAGTACGTC.

The sample holds one count of this clone. The genes are TRBV3-1 (or the pseudogene TRBV3-2) and TRBJ1-3; D gene unclear. V lost 4 bases and J 4 bases, leaving 11 bases between the germline ends. Looked up from germline, CDR1 is LGHDT and CDR2 is YNNKEL (reference sequence). The CDR3 contains 14 residues. The CDR3 region has the DNA TGTGCCAGCAGCCCCCGGGAGCCGGGAAACACCATATATTTT. Its translation is CASSPREPGNTIYF.

This sequence joins TRBV7-9 and TRBJ1-2, with D possibly being TRBD1 (6 bases). Trimming removed 5 bases at V and 4 bases at J, with 17 bases between. The CDR3 totals 15 residues. Germline V CDR1 and CDR2: SEHNR, FQNEAQ (reference sequence). The CDR3 bases are TGTGCCAGCAGCCGGGACACCACGACCTCCTATGGCTACACCTTC. This encodes CASSRDTTTSYGYTF.

The genes are TRBV6-2 or TRBV6-3 and TRBJ2-1; 11 bases map to TRBD2. Trimming took 6 bases from V and 4 from J; bases not matched to a gene: 8. The length of the CDR3 is 16 residues. In germline, CDR1 is MNHEY, CDR2 SVGEGT. CDR3 sequence (DNA): TGTGCCAGCAGCCACCCCGGGACTAGCGGATACAATGAGCAGTTCTTC. Amino acids: CASSHPGTSGYNEQFF.

The rearrangement links TRBV9 to TRBJ2-6; D unresolved. Germline-derived CDR1 and CDR2 are SGDLS and YYNGEE. The CDR3 is 15 residues long. V lost 0 bases, J lost 1 base, and 5 bases lay in between. The CDR3: CASSVGSSGANVLTF. The CDR3, as DNA: TGTGCCAGCAGCGTAGGTAGTTCTGGGGCCAACGTCCTGACTTTC.

The V gene is TRBV13, the J gene TRBJ2-7, with 11 bases lining up with TRBD1. From germline, CDR1 is PRHDT and CDR2 FYEKMQ (reference sequence). The CDR3 length is 14 residues. Unmatched junction bases numbered 3, after V lost 5 bases and J lost 3 bases. The CDR3 region has the DNA TGTGCCAGCAGCGCGGGACAGGGGGTCTACGAGCAGTACTTC. Amino acid sequence: CASSAGQGVYEQYF.

The chain joins TRBV9 to TRBJ1-2, with D unclear. Germline V gene sequence: CDR1 SGDLS, CDR2 YYNGEE. Trimming pared 4 bases from V and 5 bases from J, leaving 12 bases between. The CDR3 is 13 amino acids. CDR3 region: CASSPREPYGYTF. CDR3 nucleotide sequence: TGTGCCAGCAGCCCCCGGGAGCCTTATGGCTACACCTTC.